These T cell receptor beta chains were read from a single sample in a study of T cell responses to AZD1222 COVID-19 vaccine. Only in-frame clones appear in the TCRdb table, and some are missing; sequencing was by immunoSEQ multiplex PCR. The table records 150,000 to 200,000 clones, 75% to 90% of them present only once. The starting material was peripheral blood, obtained on day 0 of MenACWY control vaccination. The receptors originated from an adult in good health. Both conserved end residues are trimmed from each CDR3. Each record gives: V gene, CDR3 protein.

TRBV3-1/TRBV3-2 | ASSRAVTNEKLF
TRBV5-4 | ASSWDYSDTQY
TRBV19 | ASQRDEYQPQH
TRBV7-9 | ASSSAAEAF
TRBV3-1/TRBV3-2 | ASSQDMHGGYEQY
TRBV21-1 | ASSKGYIATNEKLF
TRBV28 | ASTLQGQNRRDTQY
TRBV7-2 | ASSPYSGYSTDTQY
TRBV18 | ASSLAQGVEKLF
TRBV14 | ASSQNRGLRSSEQY
TRBV28 | ASSWGTYEQY
TRBV6-5 | ASKRSGTDNYGYT
TRBV6-1 | ASSESYRGHQPQH
TRBV28 | ASYPGSSGNTIY
TRBV3-1/TRBV3-2 | ASSLSMGYEQY
TRBV28 | ASSFQIKGVEAF
TRBV30 | AWGGQGRSPLH
TRBV28 | ASSLLDGEAF
TRBV5-4 | ASSPDRETYGYT
TRBV23-1 | ASPTQQIAKNIQY
TRBV9 | ASSARAYGYT
TRBV7-2 | ASSLVSTGSIHEQY
TRBV5-6 | ASSLPPGNTEAF
TRBV7-2 | ASSLVGDSPLH
TRBV2 | ASSPSGSAEAF
TRBV11-2 | ASSLDGTGDYGYT
TRBV5-4 | ASSTQGGRGPYGYT
TRBV6-6 | ASSYGTGISGNTIY
TRBV6-5 | ASRIGVGDPYEQY
TRBV10-3 | AIKDSGGPQETQY
TRBV7-9 | ASSPVDRSYT
TRBV11-3 | ASSLGPGLAGDEQF
TRBV15 | ATSTTGPRRMTSGNTIY
TRBV4-3 | ASSQGQGSTDTQY
TRBV28 | ASSLLSQPQH
TRBV19 | ASSIFGKSGYEQY
TRBV5-4 | ASSLSGMYNEQF